One sample yielded the 7 T cell receptor beta chains listed below, sequenced in a study of control samples from healthy donors and cancer patients. Generated by immunoSEQ multiplex PCR, the TCRdb table keeps only in-frame clones and is missing some. Of tens of thousands of clones in the sample, about 91% were seen once. Sequencing was done on a sample of blood. Receptors were obtained from a man in his forties or fifties in good health.

The V call is TRBV27, the J call TRBJ1-1; possible D gene TRBD1, 6 bases. Germline CDR1 reads MNHEY; CDR2 reads SMNVEV (reference sequence). V was shortened by 4 bases and J by 7 bases, with 22 bases between the two germline ends. This CDR3 is 16 amino acids long. CDR3 sequence reads: CASSSLRGEVKNEAFF. CDR3 nucleotides: TGTGCCAGCAGTTCCCTCAGGGGCGAGGTGAAGAATGAAGCTTTCTTT.

The chain joins TRBV7-2 to TRBJ1-1; 8 bases match TRBD1. Trimming cost V 5 bases and J 10 bases; bases outside gene matches: 9. CDR1 is SGHTA and CDR2 is FQGNSA in the germline V gene. CDR3 length: 13 amino acids. The CDR3 region is CASSGIDRGSAFF. The DNA of the CDR3 is TGTGCCAGCAGCGGAATAGACAGGGGTTCAGCTTTCTTT. Full variable domain (missing parts from reference TRBV7-2 and TRBJ1-1): GAGVSQSPSNKVTEKGKDVELRCDPISGHTALYWYRQSLGQGLEFLIYFQGNSAPDKSGLPSDRFSAERTGGSVSTLTIQRTQQEDSAVYLCASSGIDRGSAFFGQGTRLTVV.

The rearrangement joins TRBV6-1 to TRBJ1-2; a weak D match, TRBD1 (5 bases). This CDR3 has 16 amino acids. Looked up from germline, CDR1 is MNHNS and CDR2 is SASEGT. The V and J ends lost 0 bases and 7 bases respectively, with 18 bases between them. CDR3 protein: CASSEAPGQGPFGYTF. Here the CDR3 DNA reads TGTGCCAGCAGTGAAGCTCCAGGTCAGGGTCCTTTTGGCTACACCTTC.

CDR3 bases: TGCGCCAGCAGCCAAGCCGAGACAGAGACTACCTATGGCTACACCTTC. Protein product: CASSQAETETTYGYTF. The gene calls are TRBV4-1 and TRBJ1-2, with a possible D match to TRBD1 (5 bases). The CDR3 is 16 residues long. The germline V gene has CDR1 MGHRA and CDR2 YSYEKL. V dropped 1 base and J dropped 4 bases, with 16 bases sitting between them.

V and J are TRBV12-3 or TRBV12-4 and TRBJ1-3, with no clear D. Trimming took 11 bases from V and 4 from J, leaving 12 bases between them. The length of the CDR3 is 12 residues. The CDR3 bases are TGTGCCCCTACGGCCCGCGGAAACACCATATATTTT. As protein: CAPTARGNTIYF.

This chain uses TRBV9 with TRBJ1-3, with D possibly being TRBD1 (6 bases). V shed 7 bases and J shed 1 base, with 12 bases lying between them. The CDR3 extends over 14 amino acids. Germline CDR1 is SGDLS and CDR2 is YYNGEE. The chain's CDR3 is CASAQGISGNTIYF. In DNA, the CDR3 is TGTGCCAGCGCCCAGGGGATTTCTGGAAACACCATATATTTT.

The rearrangement joins TRBV7-9 to TRBJ1-4; D gene uncertain. Germline V CDR1 and CDR2: SEHNR, FQNEAQ (reference sequence). The CDR3 runs 15 residues. V shed 4 bases and J shed 3 bases, with 12 bases lying between them. CDR3 region: CASSSNDGANEKLFF. As DNA, the CDR3 is TGTGCCAGCAGCTCGAATGACGGAGCTAATGAAAAACTGTTTTTT.